This is a list of T cell receptor beta chains from one sample in a study of blood T cell repertoires in COVID-19. Libraries were prepared by immunoSEQ multiplex PCR; TCRdb keeps only in-frame clonotypes and omits some of them. The data show some 140,000 clones, with almost 85% seen just once and more than 1.3% held by the top ten. The sequencing input was peripheral blood. These receptors were collected from a man aged 55 to 70 with acute or convalescent COVID-19. Each CDR3 is given with its conserved first and last residue. D genes are given only for firm matches. Expanded clones are given a class, and other clones once, few, many or no size at all.

CDR3 DNA,CDR3 protein,V gene,J gene,clone size,D gene
TGTGCCAGTAATTTTGGACAGGGTGACGGGGAGCTGTTTTTT,CASNFGQGDGELFF,TRBV19,TRBJ2-2,.,TRBD1
TGTGCCAGCAGTAGGACAGGCAGTCAGCCCCAGCATTTT,CASSRTGSQPQHF,TRBV6-5,TRBJ1-5,.,TRBD1
TGTGCCAGCACTAAACAGGGGTCTCCATCGGGCTACACCTTC,CASTKQGSPSGYTF,TRBV6-5,TRBJ1-2,.,TRBD1
TGCAGCGCCCCGGGACAGGGGAATCCTGAAGCTTTCTTT,CSAPGQGNPEAFF,TRBV29-1,TRBJ1-1,.,TRBD1
TGCGCCAGCAGCTTGCAGCGATCAGGGTTCAGCTCCTATAATTCACCCCTCCACTTT,CASSLQRSGFSSYNSPLHF,TRBV5-1,TRBJ1-6,.,.
TGTGCCAGCAGTTACAAACAGGGCTCTGGCTACACCTTC,CASSYKQGSGYTF,TRBV6-2/TRBV6-3,TRBJ1-2,.,.
TGCAGCGCCCACGGGACAGGGCAAACTGAAGCTTTCTTT,CSAHGTGQTEAFF,TRBV29-1,TRBJ1-1,.,TRBD1
TGTGCCAGCAGGGGCCAGAATAGCAATCAGCCCCAGCATTTT,CASRGQNSNQPQHF,TRBV6-5,TRBJ1-5,.,.
TGTGCCTGGAGTCGGGACAGGGGAGACGAGCAGTACTTC,CAWSRDRGDEQYF,TRBV30,TRBJ2-7,.,TRBD1
TGCGCCAGCAGCTTGGAGGGGCTTCGGCACAATGAGCAGTTCTTC,CASSLEGLRHNEQFF,TRBV5-1,TRBJ2-1,.,.
TGTGCCAGCAGCGTAGGCGGGGGGGCCTTCTACAATGAGCAGTTCTTC,CASSVGGGAFYNEQFF,TRBV9,TRBJ2-1,.,TRBD2
TGTGCCAGCAGTGAATTATTTTCTGGGGCCAACGTCCTGACTTTC,CASSELFSGANVLTF,TRBV6-1,TRBJ2-6,.,.
TGTGCCAGCATTATTTCACAGGGATGGGGAGCTGAAGCTTTCTTT,CASIISQGWGAEAFF,TRBV6-5,TRBJ1-1,.,.
TGTGCCAGTAGTACCGGACTAGCTACCTACAATGAGCAGTTCTTC,CASSTGLATYNEQFF,TRBV19,TRBJ2-1,.,TRBD2
TGTGCCATCAGTGAGTCTCCGGGGTCTTACACCGGGGAGCTGTTTTTT,CAISESPGSYTGELFF,TRBV10-3,TRBJ2-2,.,.
TGTGCCAGCAGCTTACGCCCGACAGGTTACGAGCAGTACTTC,CASSLRPTGYEQYF,TRBV27,TRBJ2-7,.,.
TGTGCCAGCAGCTCAGGAGGACAGGGGACCTACGAGCAGTACTTC,CASSSGGQGTYEQYF,TRBV7-9,TRBJ2-7,.,TRBD1
TGCAGTGCTAGTGGGGGCAGGAAGGCCTACGAGCAGTACTTC,CSASGGRKAYEQYF,TRBV20-1,TRBJ2-7,.,.
TGTGCCAGCAGTCCTAGTATGGGGGCGCATTCACCCCTCCACTTT,CASSPSMGAHSPLHF,TRBV28,TRBJ1-6,.,.
TGTGCCAGTAGTATCTCAGGGGACCGGTATACTGAAGCTTTCTTT,CASSISGDRYTEAFF,TRBV19,TRBJ1-1,.,.
TGTGCCAGCAGCCTAATGGGGAGCATACAAGAGACCCAGTACTTC,CASSLMGSIQETQYF,TRBV11-2,TRBJ2-5,once,.
TGTGCCAGCAGCCGTTCTGCAGGGGGGAACACCGGGGAGCTGTTTTTT,CASSRSAGGNTGELFF,TRBV7-3,TRBJ2-2,.,TRBD1
TGTGCCAGCAGCCGGGACTACGAGCAGTACTTC,CASSRDYEQYF,TRBV6-5,TRBJ2-7,few,.
TGCAGTGCTAGTAGGCCTAGCGGACTCTACAATGAGCAGTTCTTC,CSASRPSGLYNEQFF,TRBV20-1,TRBJ2-1,few,TRBD2
TGTGCCAGCAGTTACTTCGCTAGCGGGGGGGGAGAGACCCAGTACTTC,CASSYFASGGGETQYF,TRBV6-6,TRBJ2-5,once,TRBD2
TGTGCCAGCAGCGAAGGACTAGCCCAGCAGTATTTT,CASSEGLAQQYF,TRBV12-3/TRBV12-4,TRBJ2-3,.,TRBD2
TGTGCCAGCAGCGTAGGTCAGGGAGATACGCAGTATTTT,CASSVGQGDTQYF,TRBV9,TRBJ2-3,.,.
TGCAGCGTTGAAGGGGATGGCAGGGGATTCCACAATGAGCAGTTCTTC,CSVEGDGRGFHNEQFF,TRBV29-1,TRBJ2-1,.,.
TGTGCCAGTAGTTCCCCCGACAGGGTTGGTTCACCCCTCCACTTT,CASSSPDRVGSPLHF,TRBV19,TRBJ1-6,.,TRBD1
TGTGCCAGCAGAAGACAGGGGACGTTCCAAGAGACCCAGTACTTC,CASRRQGTFQETQYF,TRBV6-5,TRBJ2-5,.,TRBD1
TGTGCCAGTAGTATAAGGGGCGGCTACGAGCAGTACTTC,CASSIRGGYEQYF,TRBV19,TRBJ2-7,few,.
TGCAGTGCTAGAGATTTCAGCGAGCAGTACTTC,CSARDFSEQYF,TRBV20-1,TRBJ2-7,.,.
TGTGCCAGCAGTTCCGTATCCAACGTCCTGACTTTC,CASSSVSNVLTF,TRBV6-5,TRBJ2-6,.,.
TGTGCCAGCAGACCCGACACGTTAAATGGCTACACCTTC,CASRPDTLNGYTF,TRBV6-5,TRBJ1-2,.,.
TGTGCCAGCAGCTCGGGACTAGCGGGGACTACAGATACGCAGTATTTT,CASSSGLAGTTDTQYF,TRBV5-6,TRBJ2-3,.,TRBD2
TGTGCCAGCAGCCAAGAGAGACTAGCGGGAGATACGCAGTATTTT,CASSQERLAGDTQYF,TRBV14,TRBJ2-3,.,TRBD2
TGTGCCAGCAGTCGGGACATGTACCAAGAGACCCAGTACTTC,CASSRDMYQETQYF,TRBV2,TRBJ2-5,.,.
TGTGCCAGTAAAGACGGCGGGGACCCTAACTATGGCTACACCTTC,CASKDGGDPNYGYTF,TRBV19,TRBJ1-2,.,.
TGTGCCAGCCTTCGGGGGGGACCCTACAATGAGCAGTTCTTC,CASLRGGPYNEQFF,TRBV6-5,TRBJ2-1,.,TRBD2
TGCGCCAGCAGCTTGGGAGGTGTTTGGGAAAACATTCAGTACTTC,CASSLGGVWENIQYF,TRBV5-1,TRBJ2-4,.,.
TGTGCCAGCAGCCTGAGACAGGGTGGGGCGGAGACCCAGTACTTC,CASSLRQGGAETQYF,TRBV11-2,TRBJ2-5,.,TRBD1
TGTGCCAGTAGTCCCCGGGTAGCGCAAACCTACGAGCAGTACTTC,CASSPRVAQTYEQYF,TRBV19,TRBJ2-7,.,.